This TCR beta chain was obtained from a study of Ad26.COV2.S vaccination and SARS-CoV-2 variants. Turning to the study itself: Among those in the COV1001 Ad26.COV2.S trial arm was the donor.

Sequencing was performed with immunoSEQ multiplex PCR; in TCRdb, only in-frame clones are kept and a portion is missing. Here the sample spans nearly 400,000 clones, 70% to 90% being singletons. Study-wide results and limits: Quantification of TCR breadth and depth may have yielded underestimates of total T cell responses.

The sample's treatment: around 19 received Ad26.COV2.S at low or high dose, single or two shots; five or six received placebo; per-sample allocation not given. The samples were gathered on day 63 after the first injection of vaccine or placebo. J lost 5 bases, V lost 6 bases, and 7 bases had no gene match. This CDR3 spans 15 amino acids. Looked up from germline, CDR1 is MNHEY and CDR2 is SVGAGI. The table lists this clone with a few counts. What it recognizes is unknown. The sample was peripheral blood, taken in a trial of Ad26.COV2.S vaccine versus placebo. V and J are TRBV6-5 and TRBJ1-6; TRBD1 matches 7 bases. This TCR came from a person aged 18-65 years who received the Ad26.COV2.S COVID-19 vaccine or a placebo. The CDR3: CASRWGQTNNSPLHF. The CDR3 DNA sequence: TGTGCCAGCAGATGGGGACAGACTAATAATTCACCCCTCCACTTT.